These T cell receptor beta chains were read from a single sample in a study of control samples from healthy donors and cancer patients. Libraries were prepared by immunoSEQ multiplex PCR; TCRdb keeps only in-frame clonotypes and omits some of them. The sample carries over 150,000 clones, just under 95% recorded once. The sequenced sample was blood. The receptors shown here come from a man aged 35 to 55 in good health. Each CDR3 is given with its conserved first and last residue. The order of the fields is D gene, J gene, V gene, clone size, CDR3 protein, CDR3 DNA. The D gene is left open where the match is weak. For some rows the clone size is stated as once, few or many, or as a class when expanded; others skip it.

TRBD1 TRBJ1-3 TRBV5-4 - CASSGGTAVGNTIYF TGTGCCAGCAGCGGCGGGACAGCGGTGGGAAACACCATATATTTT
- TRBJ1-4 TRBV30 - CAWSGRGTVTNEKLFF TGTGCCTGGAGTGGTAGAGGGACGGTAACTAATGAAAAACTGTTTTTT
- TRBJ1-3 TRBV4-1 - CASSQGRGRSSGNTIYF TGCGCCAGCAGCCAAGGACGGGGCCGTAGCTCTGGAAACACCATATATTTT
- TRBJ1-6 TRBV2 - CASSVSPLDGSSYNSPLHF TGTGCCAGCAGTGTTTCGCCTCTCGACGGGAGCTCCTATAATTCACCCCTCCACTTT
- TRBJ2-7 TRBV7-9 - CASSSRGGGSSYEQYF TGTGCCAGCAGCTCTCGAGGGGGCGGGAGCTCCTACGAGCAGTACTTC
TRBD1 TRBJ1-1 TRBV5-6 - CASSLAGGWTEAFF TGTGCCAGCAGCTTGGCAGGGGGCTGGACTGAAGCTTTCTTT
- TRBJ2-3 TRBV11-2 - CASSLAREADTQYF TGTGCCAGCAGCTTAGCCCGTGAGGCAGATACGCAATATTTT
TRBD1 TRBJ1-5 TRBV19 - CASLDREGNQPQHF TGTGCCAGCCTGGACAGGGAAGGCAATCAGCCCCAGCATTTT
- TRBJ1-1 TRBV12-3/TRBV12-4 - CASSSVMNTEAFF TGTGCCAGCAGTAGCGTTATGAACACTGAAGCTTTCTTT
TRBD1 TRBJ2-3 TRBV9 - CASSGGQVSTDTQYF TGTGCCAGCAGCGGTGGACAGGTGAGCACAGATACGCAGTATTTT
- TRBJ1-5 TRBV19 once CASSIGPKWPQHF TGTGCCAGTAGTATAGGGCCGAAATGGCCCCAGCATTTT
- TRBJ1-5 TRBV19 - CASSSWEGSNQPQHF TGTGCCAGTAGCAGCTGGGAGGGGAGCAATCAGCCCCAGCATTTT
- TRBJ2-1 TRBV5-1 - CASSRQGPYNEQFF TGCGCCAGCAGCCGCCAGGGCCCGTACAATGAGCAGTTCTTC
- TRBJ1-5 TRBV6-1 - CASSERRGMVQPQHF TGTGCCAGCAGTGAGCGACGAGGTATGGTTCAGCCCCAGCATTTT
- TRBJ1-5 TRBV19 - CASSSLGDQPQHF TGTGCCAGTAGTAGTCTGGGGGATCAGCCCCAGCATTTT
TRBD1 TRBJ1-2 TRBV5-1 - CASSSGQGDYGYTF TGCGCCAGCAGTTCGGGACAGGGTGACTATGGCTACACCTTC
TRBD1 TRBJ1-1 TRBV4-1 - CASSVGGGQGTEAFF TGCGCCAGCAGCGTTGGAGGGGGCCAGGGAACTGAAGCTTTCTTT
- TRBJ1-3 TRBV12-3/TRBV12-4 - CASSPIIRDTIYF TGTGCCAGCAGTCCAATTATTCGGGACACCATATATTTT
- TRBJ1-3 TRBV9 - CASNIDGGISGNTIYF TGTGCCAGCAACATCGACGGAGGAATCTCTGGAAACACCATATATTTT
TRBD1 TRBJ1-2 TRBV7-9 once CASSLGSDRGFGYTF TGTGCCAGCAGCTTAGGTTCGGACAGGGGCTTCGGCTACACCTTC
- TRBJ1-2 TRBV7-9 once CASSLDTGQPYGYTF TGTGCCAGCAGCTTAGATACAGGGCAGCCCTATGGCTACACCTTC
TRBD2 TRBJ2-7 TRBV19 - CASSIGLAGSYEQYF TGTGCCAGTAGTATCGGCCTAGCGGGATCCTACGAGCAGTACTTC
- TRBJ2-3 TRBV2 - CASSEFWLGGTDTQYF TGTGCCAGCAGTGAATTTTGGCTTGGGGGTACAGATACGCAGTATTTT
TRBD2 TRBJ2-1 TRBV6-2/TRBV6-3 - CASSYKKASGGAGYYNEQFF TGTGCCAGCAGTTACAAAAAAGCTAGCGGGGGGGCTGGATACTACAATGAGCAGTTCTTC
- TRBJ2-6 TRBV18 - CASSPPNSGPPRSGANVLTF TGTGCCAGCTCACCACCGAACTCGGGACCGCCGAGGTCTGGGGCCAACGTCCTGACTTTC
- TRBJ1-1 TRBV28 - CASNTGTAGTTEAFF TGTGCCAGCAACACCGGGACCGCGGGCACCACTGAAGCTTTCTTT
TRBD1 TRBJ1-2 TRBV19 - CASSMGTGRGYTF TGTGCCAGTAGTATGGGGACAGGGAGGGGCTACACCTTC
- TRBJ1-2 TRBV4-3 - CASSQGKTGYGYTF TGCGCCAGCAGCCAAGGGAAGACAGGCTATGGCTACACCTTC
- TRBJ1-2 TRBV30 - CAWSTRRSGYTF TGTGCCTGGAGTACCAGACGCAGTGGCTACACCTTC
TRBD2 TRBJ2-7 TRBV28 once CASSLAGGRSSYEQYF TGTGCCAGCAGTTTGGCGGGGGGGAGGAGCTCCTACGAGCAGTACTTC
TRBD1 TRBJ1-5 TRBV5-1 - CASSATGARGQPQHF TGCGCCAGCAGCGCGACAGGGGCGCGGGGTCAGCCCCAGCATTTT
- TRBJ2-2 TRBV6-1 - CASSEVAGAWELFF TGTGCCAGCAGTGAAGTGGCGGGGGCCTGGGAGCTGTTTTTT
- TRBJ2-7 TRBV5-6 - CASSLDGPRLPIYEQYF TGTGCCAGCAGCTTGGACGGCCCCCGGCTACCCATATACGAGCAGTACTTC
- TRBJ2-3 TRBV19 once CASSSRTASTDTQYF TGTGCCAGTAGTAGCCGGACAGCCAGCACAGATACGCAGTATTTT
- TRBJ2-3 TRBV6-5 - CASSYGDTDTQYF TGTGCCAGCAGTTACGGGGACACAGATACGCAGTATTTT
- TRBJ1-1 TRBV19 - CASRVSANTEAFF TGTGCCAGTAGGGTTTCCGCGAACACTGAAGCTTTCTTT
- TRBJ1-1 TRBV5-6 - CASSLAGRMNTEAFF TGTGCCAGCAGCTTGGCCGGCAGAATGAACACTGAAGCTTTCTTT
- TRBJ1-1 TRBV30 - CAWSLGHNTEAFF TGTGCCTGGAGTCTGGGACATAACACTGAAGCTTTCTTT
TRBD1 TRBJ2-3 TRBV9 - CASSVGTGRTDTQYF TGTGCCAGCAGCGTAGGGACAGGGCGTACAGATACGCAGTATTTT
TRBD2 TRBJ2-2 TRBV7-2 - CASSSRLAGTGELFF TGTGCCAGCAGCTCCCGACTAGCTGGTACCGGGGAGCTGTTTTTT
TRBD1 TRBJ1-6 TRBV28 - CASSSRTGGFSPLHF TGTGCCAGCAGTTCCCGGACAGGGGGGTTTTCACCCCTCCACTTT
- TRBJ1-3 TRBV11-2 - CASSPTQHSGNTIYF TGTGCCAGCAGCCCGACCCAGCACTCTGGAAACACCATATATTTT
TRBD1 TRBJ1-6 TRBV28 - CASSTPGQGPSPLHF TGTGCCAGCAGTACCCCGGGACAGGGGCCCTCACCCCTCCACTTT
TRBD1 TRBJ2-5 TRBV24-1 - CATSPGGTGIQETQYF TGTGCCACCAGCCCAGGGGGGACAGGAATCCAAGAGACCCAGTACTTC